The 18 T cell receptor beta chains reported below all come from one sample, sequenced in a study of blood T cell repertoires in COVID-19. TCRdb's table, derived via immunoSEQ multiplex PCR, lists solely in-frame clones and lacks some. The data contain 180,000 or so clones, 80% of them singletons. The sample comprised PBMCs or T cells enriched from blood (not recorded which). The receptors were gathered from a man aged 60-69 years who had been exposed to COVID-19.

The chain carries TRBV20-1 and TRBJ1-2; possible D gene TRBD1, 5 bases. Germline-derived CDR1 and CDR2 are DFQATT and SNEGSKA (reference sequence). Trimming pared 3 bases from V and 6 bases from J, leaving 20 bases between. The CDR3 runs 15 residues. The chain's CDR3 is CSASEAATRGDGYTF. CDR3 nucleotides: TGCAGTGCTAGTGAGGCCGCGACGCGGGGGGATGGCTACACCTTC.

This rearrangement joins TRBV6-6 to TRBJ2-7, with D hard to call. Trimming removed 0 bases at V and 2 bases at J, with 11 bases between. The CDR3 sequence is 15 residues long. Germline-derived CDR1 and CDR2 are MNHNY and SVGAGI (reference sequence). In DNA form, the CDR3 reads TGTGCCAGCAGTTACTCGAGCCATGTCGCCTACGAGCAGTACTTC. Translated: CASSYSSHVAYEQYF.

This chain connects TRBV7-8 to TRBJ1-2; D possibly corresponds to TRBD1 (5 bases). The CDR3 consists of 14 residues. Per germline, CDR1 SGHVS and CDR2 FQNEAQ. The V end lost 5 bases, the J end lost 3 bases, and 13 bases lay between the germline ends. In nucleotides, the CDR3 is TGTGCCAGCAGCGTGACAGAGAAGGACTATGGCTACACCTTC. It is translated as CASSVTEKDYGYTF.

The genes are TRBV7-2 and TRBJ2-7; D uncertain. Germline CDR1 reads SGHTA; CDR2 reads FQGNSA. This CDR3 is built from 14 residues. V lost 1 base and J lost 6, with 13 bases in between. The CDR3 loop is CASSLEHVAAEQYF. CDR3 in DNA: TGTGCCAGCAGCTTAGAGCACGTGGCGGCCGAGCAGTACTTC.

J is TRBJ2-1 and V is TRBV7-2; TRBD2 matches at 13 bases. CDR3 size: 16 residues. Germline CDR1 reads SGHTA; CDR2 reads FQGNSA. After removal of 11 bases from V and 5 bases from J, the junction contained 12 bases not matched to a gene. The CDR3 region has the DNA TGTGCCGGAAGACTAGCGGGAGGCCGGGGGGACAATGAGCAGTTCTTC. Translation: CAGRLAGGRGDNEQFF.

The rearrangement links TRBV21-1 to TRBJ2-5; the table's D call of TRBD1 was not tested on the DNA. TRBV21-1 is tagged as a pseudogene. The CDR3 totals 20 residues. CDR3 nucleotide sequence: TGTGCCAGCAGCAAATCTCGAGGTCACAGGGAAAGCCCTGGGCAAGAGACCCAGTACTTC. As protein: CASSKSRGHRESPGQETQYF.

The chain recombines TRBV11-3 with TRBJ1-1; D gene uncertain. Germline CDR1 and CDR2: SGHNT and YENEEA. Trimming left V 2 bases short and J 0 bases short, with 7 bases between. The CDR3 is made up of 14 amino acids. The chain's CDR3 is CASSLMRLNTEAFF. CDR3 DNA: TGTGCCAGCAGCTTAATGCGGCTGAACACTGAAGCTTTCTTT.

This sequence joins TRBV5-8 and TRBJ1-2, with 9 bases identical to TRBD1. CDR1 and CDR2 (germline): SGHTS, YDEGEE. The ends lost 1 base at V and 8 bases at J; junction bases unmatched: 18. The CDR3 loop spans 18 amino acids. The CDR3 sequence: CASSLKRPGQGIRGGYTF. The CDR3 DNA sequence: TGTGCCAGCAGCTTGAAACGTCCCGGACAGGGGATAAGAGGGGGCTACACCTTC.

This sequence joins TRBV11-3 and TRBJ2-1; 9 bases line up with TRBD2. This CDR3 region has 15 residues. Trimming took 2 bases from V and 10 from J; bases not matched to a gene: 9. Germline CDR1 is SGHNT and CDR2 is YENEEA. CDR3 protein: CASSLLVAGVHEQFF. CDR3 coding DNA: TGTGCCAGCAGCTTATTGGTAGCGGGAGTTCACGAGCAGTTCTTC.

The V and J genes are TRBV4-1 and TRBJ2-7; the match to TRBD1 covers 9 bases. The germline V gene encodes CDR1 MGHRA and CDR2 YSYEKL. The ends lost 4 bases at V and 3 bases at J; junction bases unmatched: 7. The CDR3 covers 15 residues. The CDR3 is CASSLDGTGFYEQYF. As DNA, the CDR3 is TGCGCCAGCAGCCTTGACGGGACAGGGTTCTACGAGCAGTACTTC.

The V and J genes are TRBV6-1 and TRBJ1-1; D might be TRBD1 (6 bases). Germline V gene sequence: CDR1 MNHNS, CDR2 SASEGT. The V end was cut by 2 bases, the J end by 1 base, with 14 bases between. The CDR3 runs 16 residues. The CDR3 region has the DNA TGTGCCAGCAGTGAAATAGGGGGACGGAGGAACACTGAAGCTTTCTTT. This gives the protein CASSEIGGRRNTEAFF.

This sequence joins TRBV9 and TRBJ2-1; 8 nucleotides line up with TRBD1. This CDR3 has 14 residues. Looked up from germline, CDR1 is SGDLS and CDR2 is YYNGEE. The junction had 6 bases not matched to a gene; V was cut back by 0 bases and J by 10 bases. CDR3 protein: CASSVASDRGEQFF. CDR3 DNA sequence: TGTGCCAGCAGCGTAGCCTCCGACAGGGGCGAGCAGTTCTTC.

CDR3 in DNA: TGTGCCAGCAGCGCGGGGCGCAATCAGCCCCAGCATTTT. This sequence encodes CASSAGRNQPQHF. The rearrangement uses TRBV6-6 and TRBJ1-5; maybe TRBD1 (5 bases). Germline CDR1 MNHNY, CDR2 SVGAGI (reference sequence). The CDR3 is 13 amino acids. The germline V and J ends were trimmed by 6 bases and 2 bases, with 8 bases remaining between them.

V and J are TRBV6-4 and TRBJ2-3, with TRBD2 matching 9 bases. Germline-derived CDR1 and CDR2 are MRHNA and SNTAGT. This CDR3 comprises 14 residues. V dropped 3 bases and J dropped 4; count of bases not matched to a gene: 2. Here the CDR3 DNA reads TGTGCCAGCAGTGAGCGGGAGGGCCCAGATACGCAGTATTTT. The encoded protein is CASSEREGPDTQYF.

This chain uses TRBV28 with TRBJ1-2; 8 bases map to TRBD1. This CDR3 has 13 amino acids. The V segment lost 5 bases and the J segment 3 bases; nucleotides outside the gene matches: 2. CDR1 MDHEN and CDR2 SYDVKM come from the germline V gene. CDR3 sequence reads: CASSEGQDYGYTF. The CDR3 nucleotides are TGTGCCAGCAGTGAGGGACAGGACTATGGCTACACCTTC.

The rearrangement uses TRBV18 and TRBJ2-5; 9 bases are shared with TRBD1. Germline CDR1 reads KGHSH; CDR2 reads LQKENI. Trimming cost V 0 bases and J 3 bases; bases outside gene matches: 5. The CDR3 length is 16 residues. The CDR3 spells CASSPPGQGTEETQYF. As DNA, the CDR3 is TGTGCCAGCTCACCACCAGGACAGGGGACGGAAGAGACCCAGTACTTC.

The CDR3 DNA follows: TGTGCCAGTAGTTTAAGCTTTTATGGCTACACCTTC. Amino acids: CASSLSFYGYTF. The chain couples TRBV19 to TRBJ1-2; no reliable D call. Germline CDR1 is LNHDA and CDR2 is SQIVND (reference sequence). V gave up 5 bases and J gave up 5 bases, with 9 bases separating them. CDR3 length equals 12 residues.

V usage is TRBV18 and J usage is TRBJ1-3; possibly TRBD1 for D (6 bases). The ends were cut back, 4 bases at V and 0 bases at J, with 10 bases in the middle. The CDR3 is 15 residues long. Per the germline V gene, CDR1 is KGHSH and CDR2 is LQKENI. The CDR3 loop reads CASSLKDSSGNTIYF. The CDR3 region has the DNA TGTGCCAGCTCACTAAAGGACAGCTCTGGAAACACCATATATTTT.